This entry lists 31 T cell receptor beta chains sequenced from one sample in a study of identical twins. MiXCR was run by TCRdb on the 5' RACE reads, yielding one entry per CDR3 protein. The sample carries about 290,000 distinct CDR3 sequences, roughly 9.8% recorded once. In addition, the sample was reused for a study of yellow fever vaccine responses in identical twins.

Input material: CD8+ T cells sorted from blood. The receptor source for this set is a woman aged 18-29 years in good health.

This clonotype was counted a few times. V gene TRBV6-5 combines with J gene TRBJ2-3; weak D call: TRBD2 (5 bases). CDR1 MNHEY and CDR2 SVGAGI come from the germline V gene. The CDR3 extends over 15 amino acids. The V gene lost 0 bases and the J gene lost 3 bases, with 10 bases spanning the gap. The CDR3: CASSYSGSGTDTQYF. The CDR3 nucleotides are TGTGCCAGCAGTTACTCGGGGAGTGGTACAGATACGCAGTATTTT.

This clonotype appeared many times. This chain connects TRBV7-9 to TRBJ2-2; D not resolved. The CDR3 runs 10 residues. Germline V gene sequence: CDR1 SEHNR, CDR2 FQNEAQ (reference sequence). V gave up 6 bases and J gave up 6 bases, with 2 bases separating them. The CDR3 DNA reads as TGTGCCAGCAGGCCCGGGGAGCTGTTTTTT. The encoded protein is CASRPGELFF. Combining the CDR3 with reference TRBV7-9 and TRBJ2-2 gives the whole variable domain DTGVSQNPRHKITKRGQNVTFRCDPISEHNRLYWYRQTLGQGPEFLTYFQNEAQLEKSRLLSDRFSAERPKGSFSTLEIQRTEQGDSAMYLCASRPGELFFGEGSRLTVL.

This clonotype was detected ten times or more. V and J are TRBV12-3 or TRBV12-4 and TRBJ2-7, with a possible D match to TRBD2 (5 bases). This CDR3 region has 12 residues. Trimming cost V 7 bases and J 1 base, with 8 bases left between them. The CDR3 is CASTTRSYEQYF. For the CDR3, the DNA is TGTGCCAGCACCACTAGATCCTACGAGCAGTACTTC.

This clonotype has only a few counts. This chain connects TRBV4-2 to TRBJ2-2; 10 positions agree with TRBD2. Losses at the gene ends were 0 bases for V and 0 bases for J; bases not matched to a gene: 7. CDR3 length: 19 residues. CDR1 is LGHNA and CDR2 is YNFKEQ in the germline V gene. In nucleotides, the CDR3 is TGTGCCAGCAGCCAAGATATGGAACTAGCGGGGACGAACACCGGGGAGCTGTTTTTT. Translated, it gives CASSQDMELAGTNTGELFF.

This clonotype came up many times. V gene TRBV6-5 combines with J gene TRBJ2-2; D remains ambiguous. Trimming took 3 bases from V and 0 from J, leaving 11 bases between them. The CDR3 extends over 16 amino acids. The germline V gene has CDR1 MNHEY and CDR2 SVGAGI. The CDR3 DNA reads TGTGCCAGCAGTTATAATTCTCCGGCGAACACCGGGGAGCTGTTTTTT. It yields the protein CASSYNSPANTGELFF.

The table lists this clonotype with a few counts. The chain joins TRBV4-2 to TRBJ2-7; the D gene could be TRBD1 or TRBD2 (6 bases each). CDR3 length: 18 residues. Germline V gene lookup returns CDR1 LGHNA and CDR2 YNFKEQ. V lost 0 bases and J lost 0, with 18 bases in between. The CDR3 coding sequence is TGTGCCAGCAGCCAAGAAATGGGGGGCAGAGATATCTCCTACGAGCAGTACTTC. Amino acids: CASSQEMGGRDISYEQYF.

The CDR3 coding sequence is TGTGCCAGCGCCCCTGTACTTAACTATGGCTACACCTTC. Its protein product is CASAPVLNYGYTF. The chain couples TRBV7-9 to TRBJ1-2; D remains unclear. Germline V lookup: CDR1 SEHNR, CDR2 FQNEAQ (reference sequence). The CDR3 consists of 13 residues. Trimming pared 8 bases from V and 1 base from J, leaving 11 bases between.

The table lists this clonotype with many counts. This chain joins TRBV7-9 and TRBJ2-2; no firm D call. The V gene lost 4 bases and the J gene lost 7 bases, with 1 base spanning the gap. This CDR3 is 10 amino acids long. Germline lookup yields CDR1 SEHNR and CDR2 FQNEAQ (reference sequence). DNA of the CDR3: TGTGCCAGCAGCTACGGGGAGCTGTTTTTT. It encodes CASSYGELFF. The full variable domain, rest sourced from reference TRBV7-9 and TRBJ2-2, is DTGVSQNPRHKITKRGQNVTFRCDPISEHNRLYWYRQTLGQGPEFLTYFQNEAQLEKSRLLSDRFSAERPKGSFSTLEIQRTEQGDSAMYLCASSYGELFFGEGSRLTVL.

This chain uses TRBV5-1 with TRBJ2-1, with 10 bases matching TRBD2. Germline CDR1 SGHRS, CDR2 YFSETQ. The CDR3 has 16 amino acids. V lost 4 bases to trimming and J lost 10 bases; unmatched junction nucleotides: 14. CDR3: CASSRGWASGREEQFF. In DNA form, the CDR3 reads TGCGCCAGCAGCCGGGGGTGGGCTAGCGGGAGAGAAGAGCAGTTCTTC.

This clonotype was recorded at least ten times. This chain links TRBV5-1 with TRBJ1-5; 7 bases fit TRBD1. This CDR3 comprises 14 residues. Germline loops: CDR1 SGHRS, CDR2 YFSETQ. The V gene end was trimmed by 4 bases and the J gene end by 11 bases; junction bases not matched to a gene: 12. The CDR3 loop is CASSLGQAPGSQHF. CDR3 coding DNA: TGCGCCAGCAGCCTTGGACAGGCCCCAGGGTCCCAGCATTTT.

This chain links TRBV3-1 with TRBJ2-6, with 9 bases aligning to TRBD1. The CDR3 spans 18 residues. J lost 2 bases, V lost 5 bases, and 10 bases had no gene match. Germline CDR1 is LGHDT and CDR2 is YNNKEL (reference sequence). CDR3 sequence reads: CASSGLRRDRAGANVLTF. The CDR3 DNA follows: TGTGCCAGCAGCGGACTCAGGCGGGACAGGGCTGGGGCCAACGTCCTGACTTTC.

V usage is TRBV6-1 and J usage is TRBJ2-2; 7 bases map to TRBD1. CDR3 length: 14 amino acids. V was pared by 8 bases and J by 7 bases, with 10 bases of the junction left unmatched. The germline V gene has CDR1 MNHNS and CDR2 SASEGT. The CDR3, as DNA: TGTGCCAGCGGACAGGACCCCACTGGCGGGGAGCTGTTTTTT. Residues: CASGQDPTGGELFF.

The chain joins TRBV7-9 to TRBJ2-7; a weak D match, TRBD1 (6 bases). V gave up 5 bases and J gave up 0 bases, with 17 bases separating them. This CDR3 is built from 16 residues. Germline values: CDR1 SEHNR, CDR2 FQNEAQ (reference sequence). This CDR3 reads CASSGQTGTSSYEQYF. Here the CDR3 DNA reads TGTGCCAGCAGCGGACAAACCGGGACAAGCTCCTACGAGCAGTACTTC.

This clonotype showed up many times. The chain is built from TRBV29-1 and TRBJ2-1; 10 bases line up with TRBD1. Per germline, CDR1 SQVTM and CDR2 ANQGSEA. With V trimmed by 5 bases and J by 6 bases, 1 base remained unmatched. This CDR3 is 12 amino acids long. Written as DNA, the CDR3 is TGCAGCGTTAGGACAGGGGGCAATGAGCAGTTCTTC. Amino acids: CSVRTGGNEQFF.

The rearrangement joins TRBV27 to TRBJ2-2, with 8 bases fitting TRBD2. CDR3 size: 13 residues. CDR1 is MNHEY, CDR2 SMNVEV, per germline (reference sequence). J was trimmed by 6 bases and V by 4 bases; bases with no gene match: 1. CDR3 in DNA: TGTGCCAGCAGTTGGGGACTAGCCGGGGAGCTGTTTTTT. It translates to CASSWGLAGELFF.

This clonotype is a singleton in its sample. Compared with germline, one end of the junction differs, possibly owing to a read error. The V gene is TRBV16, the J gene TRBJ2-7, with D perhaps matching TRBD1 or TRBD2 (6 bases each). The germline CDR1 and CDR2 sequences are KGHSY and FQNENV. CDR3 length equals 15 residues. CDR3 sequence reads: CASSQSGGGSYEQNF. The CDR3 nucleotides read TGTGCCAGCAGCCAATCAGGAGGGGGATCGTACGAGCAGAACTTC.

This chain joins TRBV2 and TRBJ2-3, with TRBD2 matching over 10 bases. Germline V gene lookup returns CDR1 SNHLY and CDR2 FYNNEI. The CDR3 sequence is 18 residues long. J gave up 1 base and V 3 bases, and 10 bases lay outside the gene matches. The CDR3 loop reads CASSDSSGSYFGTDTQYF. The DNA for the CDR3 is TGTGCCAGCAGTGACTCTAGCGGGAGTTACTTTGGCACAGATACGCAGTATTTT.

This clonotype came up many times. The rearrangement links TRBV12-3 or TRBV12-4 to TRBJ2-3, with 9 bases that match TRBD2. The CDR3 is made up of 13 amino acids. The CDR3 DNA reads TGTGCGACGACACTAGCGGGTGCCGATACGCAGTATTTT. This gives the protein CATTLAGADTQYF.

This clonotype was detected many times. The J gene is TRBJ2-5, the V gene TRBV5-1, with 8 positions matching TRBD1. CDR1 and CDR2 (germline): SGHRS, YFSETQ. J gave up 3 bases and V 5 bases, and 3 bases lay outside the gene matches. The CDR3 has 13 residues. This chain's CDR3 is CASSGTGEETQYF. CDR3 nucleotides: TGCGCCAGCAGTGGGACAGGAGAAGAGACCCAGTACTTC.

V usage is TRBV3-1 and J usage is TRBJ2-7; D may be TRBD1 (5 bases). Trimming left V 1 base short and J 4 bases short, with 17 bases between. The germline gives CDR1 LGHDT, CDR2 YNNKEL (reference sequence). The CDR3 contains 16 residues. Here the CDR3 DNA reads TGTGCCAGCAGCCAAGTGGCAGGGTCGGCCCTTTACGAGCAGTACTTC. Translating it yields CASSQVAGSALYEQYF.

In this sample, this clonotype turned up a few times. This sequence joins TRBV12-3 or TRBV12-4 and TRBJ1-2, with 9 bases lining up with TRBD1. With 2 bases clipped from V and 6 bases from J, the junction kept 7 bases outside the gene matches. This CDR3 spans 15 amino acids. CDR3 in amino acids: CASSLRDRVVDGYTF. The CDR3 region has the DNA TGTGCCAGCAGTTTACGGGACAGGGTTGTGGATGGCTACACCTTC.

In this sample, this clonotype turned up a few times. The chain's CDR3 is CATSRIQKAYEQYF. Written as DNA, the CDR3 is TGTGCCACCAGCAGAATCCAGAAAGCCTACGAGCAGTACTTC. J is TRBJ2-7 and V is TRBV15, with D unclear. Germline values: CDR1 LNHNV, CDR2 YYDKDF (reference sequence). Trimming took 2 bases from V and 2 from J, leaving 10 bases between them. The CDR3 covers 14 residues.

This clonotype was recorded many times. This chain links TRBV12-3 or TRBV12-4 with TRBJ1-1, with TRBD1 as a possible D gene (6 bases). Trimming removed 2 bases at V and 7 bases at J, with 8 bases between. This CDR3 is built from 12 residues. CDR3 protein: CASSLWTDEAFF. As DNA, the CDR3 is TGTGCCAGCAGTTTATGGACAGATGAAGCTTTCTTT.

Ten or more counts support this clonotype. The rearrangement joins TRBV29-1 to TRBJ2-3; the D is unclear. CDR3 size: 10 residues. Between the trimmed V and J ends, which lost 6 bases and 2 bases, there was a span of 3 bases. Per the germline V gene, CDR1 is SQVTM and CDR2 is ANQGSEA. Written as DNA, the CDR3 is TGCAGCGTCTTCACAGATACGCAGTATTTT. This sequence encodes CSVFTDTQYF.

This clonotype was seen at least ten times. The rearrangement links TRBV29-1 to TRBJ1-1; TRBD1 aligns across 12 bases. The CDR3 runs 15 residues. The V gene's germline CDR1 is SQVTM and CDR2 ANQGSEA. The V segment lost 7 bases and the J segment 4 bases; nucleotides outside the gene matches: 10. CDR3 bases: TGCAGCGCCGAGGGGGGACAGGGGGCGGTCACTGAAGCTTTCTTT. It codes for CSAEGGQGAVTEAFF.

Comment on this clonotype: This may stem from a read error, because a much larger clone lies one nucleotide away. The chain recombines TRBV29-1 with TRBJ2-5; 9 bases are a match to TRBD1. This CDR3 has 14 residues. Germline CDR1 is SQVTM and CDR2 is ANQGSEA. For the CDR3, the DNA is TGCAGCGTTGCGGGGACAGGGCCAGAGGAGACCCAGTGCTTC. Residues: CSVAGTGPEETQCF.

This clonotype has a handful of counts. The chain uses TRBV7-9 and TRBJ2-1; maybe TRBD1 (6 bases). Germline V gene sequence: CDR1 SEHNR, CDR2 FQNEAQ (reference sequence). This CDR3 spans 14 amino acids. The V end was cut by 5 bases, the J end by 2 bases, with 10 bases between. This CDR3 is CASSGRTAYNEQFF. DNA of the CDR3: TGTGCCAGCAGCGGACGGACAGCCTACAATGAGCAGTTCTTC. The full variable domain, with the rest looked up from reference TRBV7-9 and TRBJ2-1, is DTGVSQNPRHKITKRGQNVTFRCDPISEHNRLYWYRQTLGQGPEFLTYFQNEAQLEKSRLLSDRFSAERPKGSFSTLEIQRTEQGDSAMYLCASSGRTAYNEQFFGPGTRLTVL.

This clonotype was detected only a few times. The CDR3: CASSLEPSGGPPYNEQFF. The CDR3 DNA follows: TGTGCCAGCAGCTTAGAACCTAGCGGGGGCCCTCCTTACAATGAGCAGTTCTTC. The chain employs TRBV11-2 and TRBJ2-1; 10 nucleotides line up with TRBD2. Looked up from germline, CDR1 is SGHAT and CDR2 is FQNNGV. J gave up 4 bases and V 0 bases, and 9 bases lay outside the gene matches. The CDR3 spans 18 residues.

This clonotype was observed at least ten times. CDR3 DNA: TGTGCCAGCAGCTTATGGGGACTAGCGGTGACAGATACGCAGTATTTT. This translates into CASSLWGLAVTDTQYF. The rearrangement joins TRBV7-9 to TRBJ2-3, with 11 positions matching TRBD2. CDR1 and CDR2 (germline): SEHNR, FQNEAQ (reference sequence). CDR3 size: 16 residues. Trimming took 2 bases from V and 3 from J; bases not matched to a gene: 4.

There are many counts of this clonotype. The gene calls are TRBV15 and TRBJ2-3; 7 bases map to TRBD2. The CDR3 has 16 amino acids. Germline lookup yields CDR1 LNHNV and CDR2 YYDKDF (reference sequence). J lost 1 base, V lost 0 bases, and 4 bases had no gene match. CDR3 DNA: TGTGCCACCAGCAGAGATAAAAGCGGGGGCACAGATACGCAGTATTTT. This gives the protein CATSRDKSGGTDTQYF.

The CDR3 is CASSLDQDRGSYGYTF. The CDR3 bases are TGCGCCAGCAGCTTGGATCAGGACAGGGGGTCCTATGGCTACACCTTC. This chain links TRBV5-1 with TRBJ1-2; 10 nucleotides line up with TRBD1. The length of the CDR3 is 16 residues. Germline loops: CDR1 SGHRS, CDR2 YFSETQ. The ends lost 0 bases at V and 4 bases at J; junction bases unmatched: 6. The variable domain in full, with the rest retrieved from reference TRBV5-1 and TRBJ1-2, is KAGVTQTPRYLIKTRGQQVTLSCSPISGHRSVSWYQQTPGQGLQFLFEYFSETQRNKGNFPGRFSGRQFSNSRSEMNVSTLELGDSALYLCASSLDQDRGSYGYTFGSGTRLTVV.